The 27 T cell receptor beta chains below all came from one sample that was sequenced in a study of post-analysis software for immune sequencing data. Study conclusions and caveats: Patients had higher frequencies than controls of a few TRBV segments, including TRBV5-6, TRBV5-1 and TRBV20-1.

These receptors have no known antigen. Unique-molecular-identifier-tagged TCR beta cDNA libraries were used. TCRdb ran MiXCR on the PCR reads and lists one entry per CDR3 protein. The repertoire includes roughly 730,000 distinct CDR3 sequences, 25% to 30% of them detected once, and roughly 0.57% sits in the top ten. The specimen sequenced was blood. The receptors derive from a girl aged 10-17 years with multiple sclerosis.

The chain links TRBV5-1 to TRBJ1-1; D perhaps matches TRBD1 (5 bases). Between the trimmed V and J ends, which lost 4 bases and 1 base, there was a span of 17 bases. The CDR3 totals 16 residues. Germline V gene sequence: CDR1 SGHRS, CDR2 YFSETQ. The CDR3, as DNA: TGCGCCAGCAGCCCCCAAGACCAGACAGCGAACACTGAAGCTTTCTTT. This gives the protein CASSPQDQTANTEAFF.

CDR3 bases: TGCAGTGCTAGGACTAGCGGGAGTTATGTGGGCGGGTTCTTC. Protein sequence: CSARTSGSYVGGFF. This chain uses TRBV20-1 with TRBJ2-1; 12 bases are a match to TRBD2. Unmatched junction bases numbered 12, after V lost 3 bases and J lost 15 bases. Germline V lookup: CDR1 DFQATT, CDR2 SNEGSKA (reference sequence). This CDR3 is built from 14 residues.

V usage is TRBV7-2 and J usage is TRBJ1-4, with 9 bases aligning to TRBD1. V shed 3 bases, J shed 7 bases, and the junction held 3 bases outside the gene matches. CDR1 and CDR2 (germline): SGHTA, FQGNSA. The CDR3 runs 14 residues. The CDR3: CASSFGQGTEKLFF. Written as DNA, the CDR3 is TGTGCCAGCAGCTTCGGACAGGGGACTGAAAAACTGTTTTTT.

The V and J genes are TRBV10-3 and TRBJ1-5; TRBD1 aligns across 10 bases. Germline trimming cut 6 bases from V and 0 bases from J; bases unmatched to any gene: 11. This CDR3 spans 18 amino acids. Germline V gives CDR1 ENHRY, CDR2 SYGVKD. CDR3 region: CAIRSGQGSGPSNQPQHF. The DNA for the CDR3 is TGTGCCATCAGGTCGGGACAGGGGAGCGGCCCTAGCAATCAGCCCCAGCATTTT.

This clonotype was recorded a few times. This chain connects TRBV2 to TRBJ1-5; D may be TRBD1 (6 bases). This CDR3 is built from 14 residues. Deletions cut 5 bases from V and 4 bases from J, with 12 bases between. Germline CDR1 reads SNHLY; CDR2 reads FYNNEI. The DNA for the CDR3 is TGTGCCAGCAGTCTCCGGGGGGCAAATCAGCCCCAGCATTTT. Residues: CASSLRGANQPQHF.

This clonotype was recorded a few times. The V gene is TRBV6-5, the J gene TRBJ1-1; D is perhaps TRBD1 (6 bases). The CDR3 extends over 15 amino acids. Germline CDR1 is MNHEY and CDR2 is SVGAGI. The V gene lost 4 bases and the J gene lost 4 bases, with 16 bases spanning the gap. The CDR3 spells CASSFGAQGLTEAFF. CDR3 in DNA: TGTGCCAGCAGTTTTGGGGCGCAGGGGCTCACTGAAGCTTTCTTT.

In its sample, this clonotype was seen many times. V and J are TRBV20-1 and TRBJ2-7; D is unclear. In germline, CDR1 is DFQATT, CDR2 SNEGSKA (reference sequence). This CDR3 has 12 amino acids. Trimming took 1 base from V and 0 from J, leaving 4 bases between them. CDR3 in amino acids: CSARGASYEQYF. The CDR3 nucleotides read TGCAGTGCTAGAGGGGCCTCCTACGAGCAGTACTTC.

In regard to this clonotype: This is likely a read error, given that the CDR3 carries no conserved phenylalanine or tryptophan at its end. The V and J genes are TRBV29-1 and TRBJ2-2; D uncertain. The V and J ends lost 7 bases and 2 bases respectively, with 11 bases between them. The CDR3 contains 13 residues. Per germline, CDR1 SQVTM and CDR2 ANQGSEA. The CDR3 DNA sequence: TGCAGCGCCGACGACCCCAACACCGGGGAGCTGTTTTGT. As protein: CSADDPNTGELFC.

This clonotype was counted between two and nine times. V usage is TRBV9 and J usage is TRBJ2-3, with TRBD2 matching over 8 bases. Germline V gene data show CDR1 as SGDLS and CDR2 as YYNGEE. V gave up 4 bases and J gave up 3 bases; unmatched junction bases: 16. The CDR3 runs to 18 residues. Here the CDR3 DNA reads TGTGCCAGCAGCCCGCGCCCTCGGGGGGCGGGAGGAACAGATACGCAGTATTTT. Its protein is CASSPRPRGAGGTDTQYF.

This clonotype appeared a few times. The J gene is TRBJ2-7, the V gene TRBV6-5; 13 nucleotides align to TRBD2. J was trimmed by 7 bases and V by 6 bases; bases with no gene match: 9. The CDR3 runs to 15 residues. Germline V gives CDR1 MNHEY, CDR2 SVGAGI. CDR3 sequence: CASSRLGLAGWEQYF. CDR3 DNA: TGTGCCAGCAGCCGCCTGGGACTAGCGGGATGGGAGCAGTACTTC.

This clonotype is a singleton in its sample. V and J are TRBV7-2 and TRBJ1-5; TRBD1 aligns across 9 bases. The CDR3 is 16 amino acids. J was trimmed by 5 bases and V by 5 bases; bases with no gene match: 10. In germline, CDR1 is SGHTA, CDR2 FQGNSA. In DNA form, the CDR3 reads TGTGCCAGCAGCCAGACAGGGGGGAATTCTTATCAGCCCCAGCATTTT. Amino acid sequence: CASSQTGGNSYQPQHF.

The chain recombines TRBV10-3 with TRBJ1-1, with D perhaps TRBD1 (5 bases). CDR1 and CDR2 from the germline V gene are ENHRY and SYGVKD. The V end lost 10 bases, the J end lost 3 bases, and 18 bases lay between the germline ends. The CDR3 is made up of 14 amino acids. The CDR3 DNA is TGTGCCACAACCGGGGGACGGGGGGACACTGAAGCTTTCTTT. Translating it yields CATTGGRGDTEAFF.

This chain links TRBV20-1 with TRBJ2-1; TRBD2 matches at 7 bases. Germline trimming cut 6 bases from V and 4 bases from J; bases unmatched to any gene: 3. CDR3 length equals 12 residues. The V gene's germline CDR1 is DFQATT and CDR2 SNEGSKA (reference sequence). The CDR3 sequence: CSAAAGYNEQFF. For the CDR3, the DNA is TGCAGTGCGGCAGCGGGGTACAATGAGCAGTTCTTC.

This clonotype turned up a few times. The chain employs TRBV4-3 and TRBJ2-3; D remains unclear. The germline CDR1 and CDR2 sequences are LGHNA and YSLEER. Trimming removed 0 bases from V and 2 bases from J, with 12 bases in between. This CDR3 spans 16 amino acids. The CDR3 region is CASSQDGGTYTDTQYF. CDR3 sequence (DNA): TGCGCCAGCAGCCAAGACGGCGGAACCTACACAGATACGCAGTATTTT.

This clonotype was recorded a few times. This chain connects TRBV7-2 to TRBJ2-1; perhaps TRBD2 as D (5 bases). V shed 3 bases and J shed 4 bases, with 19 bases lying between them. The germline gives CDR1 SGHTA, CDR2 FQGNSA. The CDR3 runs to 17 residues. CDR3 loop: CASSFTGRKGWYNEQFF. The CDR3 DNA reads TGTGCCAGCAGCTTTACTGGGAGAAAGGGTTGGTACAATGAGCAGTTCTTC.

This chain connects TRBV5-6 to TRBJ2-3; weak D call: TRBD1 (6 bases). V lost 4 bases, J lost 4 bases, and 10 bases lay in between. The CDR3 extends over 13 amino acids. From germline, CDR1 is SGHDT and CDR2 YYEEEE. The CDR3 here is CASSVWGPDTQYF. The CDR3 DNA reads as TGTGCCAGCAGCGTGTGGGGGCCAGATACGCAGTATTTT. Full variable domain (remainder filled in from reference TRBV5-6 and TRBJ2-3): DAGVTQSPTHLIKTRGQQVTLRCSPKSGHDTVSWYQQALGQGPQFIFQYYEEEERQRGNFPDRFSGHQFPNYSSELNVNALLLGDSALYLCASSVWGPDTQYFGPGTRLTVL.

As concerns this clonotype: This may arise from a read error, as a much more abundant clone is one base away. This sequence joins TRBV29-1 and TRBJ2-7; TRBD2 aligns across 8 bases. The CDR3 length is 13 residues. Germline V gene data show CDR1 as SQVTM and CDR2 as ANQGSEA. V lost 7 bases to trimming and J lost 3 bases; unmatched junction nucleotides: 8. The CDR3 DNA is TGCAGCGCTGGTTCGAGCGGGAGCTACGAGCAGTACTTC. This sequence encodes CSAGSSGSYEQYF.

This clonotype was found many times. The V gene is TRBV27, the J gene TRBJ2-7; possibly TRBD2 for D (6 bases). The CDR3 has 14 residues. Trimming took off 5 bases at V and 7 bases at J, with 18 bases between the two ends. CDR1 and CDR2 (germline): MNHEY, SMNVEV (reference sequence). CDR3 in DNA: TGTGCCAGCAGTCCCATCATAGCGGCAGGGGAGCAGTACTTC. As protein: CASSPIIAAGEQYF.

The chain links TRBV18 to TRBJ2-4, with D possibly TRBD1 on 5 matching bases. The ends were cut back, 4 bases at V and 0 bases at J, with 10 bases in the middle. CDR3 size: 15 residues. CDR1 is KGHSH and CDR2 is LQKENI in the germline V gene. CDR3 residues: CASSRRVGAKNIQYF. As DNA, the CDR3 is TGTGCCAGCTCACGCAGGGTAGGAGCCAAAAACATTCAGTACTTC.

The V and J genes are TRBV4-3 and TRBJ1-1; D is unclear. The length of the CDR3 is 13 residues. Germline V gene data show CDR1 as LGHNA and CDR2 as YSLEER. Trimming removed 4 bases from V and 11 bases from J, with 17 bases in between. The CDR3 reads CASSLALRVEAFF. The CDR3 coding sequence is TGCGCCAGCAGCCTCGCCCTCCGGGTGGAGGCTTTCTTT.

This clonotype was counted a few times. The chain is built from TRBV29-1 and TRBJ2-1, with D perhaps TRBD2 (7 bases). CDR1 and CDR2 (germline): SQVTM, ANQGSEA. CDR3 length equals 12 residues. Deletions cut 7 bases from V and 7 bases from J, with 14 bases between. Here the CDR3 DNA reads TGCAGCGGTGACAGCGGGACAAATGAGCAGTTCTTC. Amino acids: CSGDSGTNEQFF.

This clonotype was picked up a small number of times. The J gene is TRBJ1-6, the V gene TRBV5-1; possible D gene TRBD1, 5 bases. This CDR3 contains 16 residues. Germline-derived CDR1 and CDR2 are SGHRS and YFSETQ. Trimming left V 0 bases short and J 6 bases short, with 13 bases between. In DNA, the CDR3 is TGCGCCAGCAGCTTGGGGCTTCTACAGGTTAATTCACCCCTCCACTTT. Amino acid sequence: CASSLGLLQVNSPLHF.

This clonotype was observed a few times. V is TRBV10-3 and J is TRBJ2-2; 12 positions agree with TRBD1. Germline CDR1 and CDR2: ENHRY and SYGVKD. This CDR3 region has 16 residues. J was trimmed by 7 bases and V by 6 bases; bases with no gene match: 9. CDR3 protein: CAIRPGTGGAIGELFF. Here the CDR3 DNA reads TGTGCCATCAGACCCGGGACAGGGGGCGCGATCGGGGAGCTGTTTTTT.

The rearrangement links TRBV12-3 or TRBV12-4 to TRBJ2-5; 14 bases are shared with TRBD2. V was clipped by 2 bases and J by 13 bases; unmatched bases: 9. The CDR3 loop spans 15 amino acids. CDR3 nucleotides: TGTGCCAGCAGTTTACAAGGGACTAGCGGGAGATGGGTGTACTTC. Translating gives CASSLQGTSGRWVYF.

This clonotype came up a few times. The genes are TRBV24-1 and TRBJ2-4, with 8 nucleotides matching TRBD1. With the DNA end fitting TRBJ2-7 better, the J assignment may be wrong. Germline values: CDR1 KGHDR, CDR2 SFDVKD. The CDR3 totals 14 residues. The CDR3, as DNA: TGTGCCACCAGTGATTGGACAGGGTTCAGCGAGCAGTACTTC. Translating it yields CATSDWTGFSEQYF.

This chain connects TRBV6-2 or TRBV6-3 to TRBJ1-1; maybe TRBD1 (5 bases). Germline CDR1 MNHEY, CDR2 SVGEGT. Trimming removed 0 bases from V and 1 base from J, with 12 bases in between. This CDR3 is built from 16 residues. The CDR3 region is CASSYSSSTGNTEAFF. CDR3 nucleotide sequence: TGTGCCAGCAGTTACTCGAGCTCTACAGGGAACACTGAAGCTTTCTTT.

CDR3 nucleotide sequence: TGTGCCAGCAGCGTAGGCCAAACTAACACTGAAGCTTTCTTT. This encodes CASSVGQTNTEAFF. The V call is TRBV9, the J call TRBJ1-1; D is unresolved. V was clipped by 0 bases and J by 2 bases, with 8 bases between them. CDR3 length: 14 amino acids. Per the germline V gene, CDR1 is SGDLS and CDR2 is YYNGEE.